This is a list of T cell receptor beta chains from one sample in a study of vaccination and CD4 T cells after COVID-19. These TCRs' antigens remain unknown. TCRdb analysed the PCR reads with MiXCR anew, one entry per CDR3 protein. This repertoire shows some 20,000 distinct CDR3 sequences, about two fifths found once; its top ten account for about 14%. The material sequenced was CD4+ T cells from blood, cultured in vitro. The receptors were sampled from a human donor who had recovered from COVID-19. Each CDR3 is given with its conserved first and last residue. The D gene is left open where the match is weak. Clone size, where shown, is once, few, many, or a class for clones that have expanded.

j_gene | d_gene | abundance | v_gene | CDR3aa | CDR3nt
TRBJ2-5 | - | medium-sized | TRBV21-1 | CASSPWDTDREETQYF | TGTGCCAGCAGTCCCTGGGACACCGACAGGGAAGAGACCCAGTACTTC
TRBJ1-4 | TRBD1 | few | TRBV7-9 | CATFPGQFNEKLFF | TGTGCCACCTTTCCGGGACAGTTTAATGAAAAACTGTTTTTT
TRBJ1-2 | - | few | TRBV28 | CASAVWERLYGYTF | TGTGCCAGCGCCGTCTGGGAGAGACTCTATGGCTACACCTTC
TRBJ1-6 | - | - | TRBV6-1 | CASSELILGGNSPLHF | TGTGCCAGCAGTGAATTGATTTTGGGGGGAAATTCACCCCTCCACTTT
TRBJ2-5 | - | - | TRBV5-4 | CASSLDWGGGRPSRETQYF | TGTGCCAGCAGCTTGGACTGGGGAGGGGGCCGACCTTCTCGGGAGACCCAGTACTTC
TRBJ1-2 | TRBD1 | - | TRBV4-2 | CASSQDRTGGVFAF | TGTGCCAGCAGCCAAGATCGGACAGGGGGCGTTTTTGCCTTC
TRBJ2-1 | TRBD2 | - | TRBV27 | CASSFRLAGGRSLSAEFF | TGTGCCAGCAGTTTTCGGCTAGCGGGAGGCCGCTCACTCTCGGCGGAGTTCTTC
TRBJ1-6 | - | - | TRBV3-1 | CASSQAGSSSSPLHF | TGTGCCAGCAGCCAAGCTGGGAGTTCCAGCTCACCCCTCCACTTT
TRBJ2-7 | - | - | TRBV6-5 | CASSYRGSYEQYF | TGTGCCAGCAGTTACAGGGGGTCGTACGAGCAGTACTTC
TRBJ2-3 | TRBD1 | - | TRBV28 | CASTSGLGQGPPDTQYF | TGTGCCAGCACCTCAGGGTTGGGACAGGGACCGCCAGATACGCAGTATTTT
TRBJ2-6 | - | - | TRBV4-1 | CASSQGASWANVLTF | TGCGCCAGCAGCCAAGGGGCCAGTTGGGCCAACGTCCTGACTTTC
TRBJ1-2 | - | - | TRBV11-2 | CASSLDPINYGYTF | TGTGCCAGCAGCTTAGATCCGATTAACTATGGCTACACCTTC
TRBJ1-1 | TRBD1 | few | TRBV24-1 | CATSDGDRGVKGTEAFF | TGTGCCACCAGTGATGGGGACAGGGGGGTTAAGGGCACTGAAGCTTTCTTT
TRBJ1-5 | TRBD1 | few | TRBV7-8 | CASSLGTGTGNQPQHF | TGTGCCAGCAGCCTGGGGACAGGGACGGGCAATCAGCCCCAGCATTTT
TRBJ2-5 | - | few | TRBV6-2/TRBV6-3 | CASISSLETQYF | TGTGCCAGCATTTCTAGCCTAGAGACCCAGTACTTC
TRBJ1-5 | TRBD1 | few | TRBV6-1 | CASRSTGGRNQPQHF | TGTGCCAGCAGGTCGACAGGGGGAAGGAATCAGCCCCAGCATTTT
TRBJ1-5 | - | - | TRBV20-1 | CSARQDGVYQPQHF | TGCAGTGCTCGTCAGGACGGGGTATATCAGCCCCAGCATTTT
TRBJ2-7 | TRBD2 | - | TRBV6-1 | CASSEGTRSYIEQYF | TGTGCCAGCAGTGAGGGGACTAGATCGTATATCGAGCAGTACTTC
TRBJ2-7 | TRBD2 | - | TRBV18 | CASSSGSGGANEQYF | TGTGCCAGCTCATCGGGTAGCGGGGGGGCCAACGAGCAGTACTTC
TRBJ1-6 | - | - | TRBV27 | CASSARTANSPLHF | TGTGCCAGCAGCGCCCGGACTGCGAATTCACCCCTCCACTTT
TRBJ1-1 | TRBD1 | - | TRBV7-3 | CASSLGTAVNTEAFF | TGTGCCAGCAGCTTAGGGACAGCCGTGAACACTGAAGCTTTCTTT
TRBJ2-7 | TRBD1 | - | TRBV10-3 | CAISPGDREAGEQYF | TGTGCCATCAGCCCCGGGGACAGGGAGGCAGGGGAGCAGTACTTC
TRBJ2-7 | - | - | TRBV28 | CASSLPLGEGAGAKSSYEQYF | TGTGCCAGCAGTTTACCACTGGGGGAGGGGGCTGGGGCAAAGAGCTCCTACGAGCAGTACTTC
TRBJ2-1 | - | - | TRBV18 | CASSPSIGNYNEQFF | TGTGCCAGCTCACCCTCGATTGGCAACTACAATGAGCAGTTCTTC
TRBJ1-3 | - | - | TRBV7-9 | CASDQMQGSSGNTIYF | TGTGCCAGCGACCAGATGCAGGGCAGCTCTGGAAACACCATATATTTT